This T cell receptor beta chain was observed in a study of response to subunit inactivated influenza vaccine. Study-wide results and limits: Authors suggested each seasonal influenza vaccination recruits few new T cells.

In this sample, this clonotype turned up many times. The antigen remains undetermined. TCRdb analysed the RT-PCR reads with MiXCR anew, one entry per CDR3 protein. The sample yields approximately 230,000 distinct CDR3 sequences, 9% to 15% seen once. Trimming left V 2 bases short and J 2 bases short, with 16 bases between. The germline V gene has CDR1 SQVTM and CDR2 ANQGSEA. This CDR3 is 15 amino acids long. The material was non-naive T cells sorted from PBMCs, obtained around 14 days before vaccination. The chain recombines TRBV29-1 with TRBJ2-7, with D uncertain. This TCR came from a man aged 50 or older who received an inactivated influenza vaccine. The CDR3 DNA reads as TGCAGCGTTGAATTCATGGGCTCGAGGACCTACGAGCAGTACTTC. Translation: CSVEFMGSRTYEQYF.